The table lists the clone carrying this TCR beta chain with a few counts. TCRdb reprocessed the reads via MiXCR and lists one record per CDR3 protein. The sample yields some 180,000 distinct CDR3 sequences, about a sixth seen once. This specimen comes from a study of T cell repertoires in cytomegalovirus infection. Across the whole study: CMV infection plus the matching HLA type was flagged by public TCR beta signatures.

The CDR3 is 16 amino acids. V lost 4 bases and J lost 1; bases outside the gene matches: 6. Germline CDR1 and CDR2: SEHNR and FQNEAQ (reference sequence). This rearrangement joins TRBV7-9 to TRBJ2-2; 7 bases are a match to TRBD2. The source material was CD8+ T cells from PBMCs. The sequence was obtained from a human donor in good health (CMV status not recorded). Some clones in this sample may be carry-over from other donors' samples. The CDR3 DNA sequence: TGTGCCAGCAGCTACCGGGGAGGGATGAACACCGGGGAGCTGTTTTTT. The encoded protein is CASSYRGGMNTGELFF.